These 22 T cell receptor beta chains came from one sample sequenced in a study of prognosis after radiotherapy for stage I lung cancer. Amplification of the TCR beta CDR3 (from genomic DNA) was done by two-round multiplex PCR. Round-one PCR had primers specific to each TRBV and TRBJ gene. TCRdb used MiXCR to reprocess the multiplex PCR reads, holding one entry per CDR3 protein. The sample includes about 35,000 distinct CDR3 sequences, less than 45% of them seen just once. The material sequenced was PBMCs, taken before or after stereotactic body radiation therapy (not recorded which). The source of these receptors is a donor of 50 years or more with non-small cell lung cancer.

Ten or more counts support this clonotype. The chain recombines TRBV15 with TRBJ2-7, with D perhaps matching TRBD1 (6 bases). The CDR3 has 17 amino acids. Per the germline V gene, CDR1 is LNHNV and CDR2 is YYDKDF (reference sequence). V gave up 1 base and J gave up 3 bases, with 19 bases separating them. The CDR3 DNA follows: TGTGCCACCAGCAGAGGCCTGACAGGTTTGAGCTACTACGAGCAGTACTTC. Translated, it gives CATSRGLTGLSYYEQYF.

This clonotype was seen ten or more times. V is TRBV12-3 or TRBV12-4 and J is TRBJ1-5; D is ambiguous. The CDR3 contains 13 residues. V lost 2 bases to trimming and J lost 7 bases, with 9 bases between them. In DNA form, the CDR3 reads TGTGCCAGCAGTTTAATCCTTGGGCAGCCCCAGCATTTT. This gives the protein CASSLILGQPQHF.

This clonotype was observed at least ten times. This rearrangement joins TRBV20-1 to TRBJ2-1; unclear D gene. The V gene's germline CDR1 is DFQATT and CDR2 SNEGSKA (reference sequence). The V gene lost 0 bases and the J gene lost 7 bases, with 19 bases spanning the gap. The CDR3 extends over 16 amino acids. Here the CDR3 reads CSARDLSRFERNEQFF. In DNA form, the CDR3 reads TGCAGTGCTAGAGATCTGTCCAGGTTCGAAAGGAATGAGCAGTTCTTC.

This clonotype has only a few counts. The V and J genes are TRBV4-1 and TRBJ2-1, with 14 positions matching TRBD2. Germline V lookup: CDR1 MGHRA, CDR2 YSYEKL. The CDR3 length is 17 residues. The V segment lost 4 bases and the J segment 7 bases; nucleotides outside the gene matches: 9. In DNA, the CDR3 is TGCGCCAGCAGCCTTCAGGGACTAGCGGGGGCCCGGAATGAGCAGTTCTTC. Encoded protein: CASSLQGLAGARNEQFF.

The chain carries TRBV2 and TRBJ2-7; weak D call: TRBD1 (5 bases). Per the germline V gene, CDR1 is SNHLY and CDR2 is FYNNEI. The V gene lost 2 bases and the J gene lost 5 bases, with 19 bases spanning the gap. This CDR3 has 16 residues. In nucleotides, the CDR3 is TGTGCCAGCAGTGAAATTGGGGCAAGAGGTCCGAACGAGCAGTACTTC. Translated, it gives CASSEIGARGPNEQYF. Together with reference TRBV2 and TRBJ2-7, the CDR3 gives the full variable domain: EPEVTQTPSHQVTQMGQEVILRCVPISNHLYFYWYRQILGQKVEFLVSFYNNEISEKSEIFDDQFSVERPDGSNFTLKIRSTKLEDSAMYFCASSEIGARGPNEQYFGPGTRLTVT.

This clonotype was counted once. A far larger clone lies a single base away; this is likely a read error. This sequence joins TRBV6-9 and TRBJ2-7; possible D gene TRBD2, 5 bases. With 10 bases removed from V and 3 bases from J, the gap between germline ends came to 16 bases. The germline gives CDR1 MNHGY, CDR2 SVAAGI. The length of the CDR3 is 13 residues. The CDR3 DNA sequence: TGTGCCATCAGCCCCGGACTGGACTACGAGCAGTACTTC. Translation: CAISPGLDYEQYF.

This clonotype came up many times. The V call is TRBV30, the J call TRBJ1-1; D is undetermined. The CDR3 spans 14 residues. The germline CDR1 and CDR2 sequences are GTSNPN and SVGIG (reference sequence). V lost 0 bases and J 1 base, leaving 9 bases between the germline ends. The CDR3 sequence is CAWSVTRGNTEAFF. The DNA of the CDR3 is TGTGCCTGGAGTGTAACCCGAGGGAACACTGAAGCTTTCTTT. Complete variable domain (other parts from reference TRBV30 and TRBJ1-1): SQTIHQWPATLVQPVGSPLSLECTVEGTSNPNLYWYRQAAGRGLQLLFYSVGIGQISSEVPQNLSASRPQDRQFILSSKKLLLSDSGFYLCAWSVTRGNTEAFFGQGTRLTVV.

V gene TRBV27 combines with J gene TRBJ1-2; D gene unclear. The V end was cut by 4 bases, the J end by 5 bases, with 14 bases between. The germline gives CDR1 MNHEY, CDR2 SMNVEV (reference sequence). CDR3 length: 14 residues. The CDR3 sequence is CASSSNRVGYGYTF. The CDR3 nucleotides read TGTGCCAGCAGTTCGAATAGGGTGGGGTATGGCTACACCTTC.

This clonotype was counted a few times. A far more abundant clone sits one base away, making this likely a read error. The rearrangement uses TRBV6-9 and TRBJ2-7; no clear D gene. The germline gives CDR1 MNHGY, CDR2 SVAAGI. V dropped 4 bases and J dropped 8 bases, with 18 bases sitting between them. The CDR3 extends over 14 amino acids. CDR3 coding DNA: TGTGCCAGCAGTTCGTCCGACCGCGAGTACAAGCAGTACTTC. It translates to CASSSSDREYKQYF.

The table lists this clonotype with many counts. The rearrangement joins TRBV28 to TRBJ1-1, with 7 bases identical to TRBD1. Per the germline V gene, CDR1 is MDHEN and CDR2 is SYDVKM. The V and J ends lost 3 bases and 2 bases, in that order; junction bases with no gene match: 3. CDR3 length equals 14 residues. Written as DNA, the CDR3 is TGTGCCAGCAGTTTCAGGGGGTCTAACACTGAAGCTTTCTTT. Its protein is CASSFRGSNTEAFF.

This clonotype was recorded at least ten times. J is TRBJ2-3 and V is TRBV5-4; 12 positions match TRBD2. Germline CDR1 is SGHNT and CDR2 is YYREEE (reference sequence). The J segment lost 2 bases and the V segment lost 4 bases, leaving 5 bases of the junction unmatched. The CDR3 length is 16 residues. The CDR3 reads CASSQRLAGVTDTQYF. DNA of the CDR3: TGTGCCAGCAGCCAGCGACTAGCGGGAGTCACAGATACGCAGTATTTT.

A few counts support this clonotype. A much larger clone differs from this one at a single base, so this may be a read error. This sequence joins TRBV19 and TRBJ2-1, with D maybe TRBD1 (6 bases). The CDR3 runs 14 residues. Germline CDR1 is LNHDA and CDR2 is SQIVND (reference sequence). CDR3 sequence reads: CAGSPGTSNNEQFF. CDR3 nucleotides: TGTGCCGGTAGCCCCGGGACATCTAACAATGAGCAGTTCTTC.

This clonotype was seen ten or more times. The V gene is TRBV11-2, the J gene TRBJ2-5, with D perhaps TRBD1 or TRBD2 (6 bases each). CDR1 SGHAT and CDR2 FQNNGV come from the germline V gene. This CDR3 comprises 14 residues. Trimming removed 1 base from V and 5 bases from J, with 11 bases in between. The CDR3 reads CASSLGSGAETQYF. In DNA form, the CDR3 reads TGTGCCAGCAGCTTAGGTTCGGGGGCCGAGACCCAGTACTTC.

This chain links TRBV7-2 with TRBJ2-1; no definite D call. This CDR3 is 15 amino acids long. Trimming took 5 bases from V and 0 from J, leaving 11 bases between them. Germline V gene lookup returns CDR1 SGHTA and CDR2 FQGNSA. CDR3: CASSPRQGSYNEQFF. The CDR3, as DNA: TGTGCCAGCAGCCCCCGGCAAGGCTCCTACAATGAGCAGTTCTTC.

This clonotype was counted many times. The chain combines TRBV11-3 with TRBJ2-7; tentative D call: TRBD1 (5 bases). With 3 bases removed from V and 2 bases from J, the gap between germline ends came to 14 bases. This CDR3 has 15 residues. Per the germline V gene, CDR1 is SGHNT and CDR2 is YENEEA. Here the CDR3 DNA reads TGTGCCAGCAGCTTGCCCACAGGCGGTACCTACGAGCAGTACTTC. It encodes CASSLPTGGTYEQYF.

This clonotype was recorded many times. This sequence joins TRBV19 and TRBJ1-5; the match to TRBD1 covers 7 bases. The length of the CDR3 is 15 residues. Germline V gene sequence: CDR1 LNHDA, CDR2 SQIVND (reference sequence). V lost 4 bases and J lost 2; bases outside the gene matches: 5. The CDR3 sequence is CASSTRQGGNQPQHF. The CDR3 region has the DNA TGTGCCAGTAGTACTAGACAGGGTGGCAATCAGCCCCAGCATTTT.

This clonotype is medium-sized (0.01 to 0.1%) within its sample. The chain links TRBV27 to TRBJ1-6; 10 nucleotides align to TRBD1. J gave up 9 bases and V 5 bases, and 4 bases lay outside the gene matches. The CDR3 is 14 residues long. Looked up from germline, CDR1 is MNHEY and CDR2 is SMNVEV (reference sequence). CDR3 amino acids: CASSPGTGVSPLHF. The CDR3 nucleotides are TGTGCCAGCAGTCCCGGGACAGGGGTTTCACCCCTCCACTTT.

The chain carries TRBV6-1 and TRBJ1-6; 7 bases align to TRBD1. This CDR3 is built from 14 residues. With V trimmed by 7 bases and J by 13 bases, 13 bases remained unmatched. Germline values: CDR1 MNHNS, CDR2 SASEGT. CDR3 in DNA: TGTGCCAGCACCTTCTCGACAGGGCCAGATCCCCTCCACTTT. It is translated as CASTFSTGPDPLHF.

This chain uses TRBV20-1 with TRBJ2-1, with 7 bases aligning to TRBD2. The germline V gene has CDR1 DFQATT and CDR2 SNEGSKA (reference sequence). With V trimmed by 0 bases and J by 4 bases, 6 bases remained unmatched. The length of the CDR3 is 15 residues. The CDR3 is CSARDSRGVYNEQFF. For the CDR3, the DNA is TGCAGTGCTAGAGATTCACGGGGGGTATACAATGAGCAGTTCTTC.

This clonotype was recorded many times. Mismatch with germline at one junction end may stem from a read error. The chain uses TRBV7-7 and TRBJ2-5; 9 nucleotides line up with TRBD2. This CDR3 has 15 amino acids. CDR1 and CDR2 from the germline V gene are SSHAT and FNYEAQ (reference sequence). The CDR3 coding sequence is TGTGCTAGCAGCTTAGCGGGGGCTAGGGGAGAGACCCAGTACTTC. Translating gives CASSLAGARGETQYF.

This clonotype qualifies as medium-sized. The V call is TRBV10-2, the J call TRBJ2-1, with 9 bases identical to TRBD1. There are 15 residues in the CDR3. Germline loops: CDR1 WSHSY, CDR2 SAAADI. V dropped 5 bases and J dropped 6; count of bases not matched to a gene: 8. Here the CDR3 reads CASSNPGQGSNEQFF. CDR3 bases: TGCGCCAGCAGTAATCCGGGACAGGGATCCAATGAGCAGTTCTTC.

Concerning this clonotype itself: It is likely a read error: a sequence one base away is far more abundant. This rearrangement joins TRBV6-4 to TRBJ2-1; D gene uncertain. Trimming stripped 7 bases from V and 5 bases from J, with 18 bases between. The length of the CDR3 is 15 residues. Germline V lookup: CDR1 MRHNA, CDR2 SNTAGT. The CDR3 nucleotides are TGTGCCAGCATTGAAGCCCGGGTTGGGAACAATGAGCAGTTCTTC. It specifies CASIEARVGNNEQFF.